These T cell receptor beta chains were read from a single sample in a study of control samples from healthy donors and cancer patients. Method: immunoSEQ multiplex PCR; TCRdb's copy keeps in-frame clones and lacks some. Of 150,000 or so clones in the sample, roughly 92% were seen once. Material for sequencing was blood. The receptors were gathered from a man aged 45 to 65 in good health. Both conserved end residues are trimmed from each CDR3.

TRBV6-5	TRBJ1-1	ASSSPTSGNTEAF
TRBV18	TRBJ2-7	ASWSDHSYEQY
TRBV28	TRBJ2-2	ASSLLGGPQNTGELF
TRBV9	TRBJ2-3	ASSGGTSGRTDTQY
TRBV5-1	TRBJ2-6	ASSLTLTSGANVLT
TRBV12-3/TRBV12-4	TRBJ1-5	ASSEGSGQPQH
TRBV6-5	TRBJ2-7	ASSYGGLYEQY
TRBV19	TRBJ2-1	ASSMPGGSGEQF
TRBV10-3	TRBJ2-1	AISGPPGILNEQF
TRBV30	TRBJ2-3	AWGQRTDTQY
TRBV19	TRBJ2-5	ASSIDSEETQY
TRBV9	TRBJ2-2	ASSVEGGRAPGELF
TRBV28	TRBJ2-5	ASSFGASGQETQY
TRBV21-1	TRBJ1-2	ASSDRDSLKVGYT
TRBV11-2	TRBJ2-1	ASSPGPLPPYNEQF
TRBV7-9	TRBJ1-6	ASSLEAESPLH
TRBV6-5	TRBJ1-1	ASNKGGDTEAF
TRBV5-1	TRBJ1-6	ASSRTGDYNSPLH
TRBV11-3	TRBJ2-2	ASSLDGTGELF